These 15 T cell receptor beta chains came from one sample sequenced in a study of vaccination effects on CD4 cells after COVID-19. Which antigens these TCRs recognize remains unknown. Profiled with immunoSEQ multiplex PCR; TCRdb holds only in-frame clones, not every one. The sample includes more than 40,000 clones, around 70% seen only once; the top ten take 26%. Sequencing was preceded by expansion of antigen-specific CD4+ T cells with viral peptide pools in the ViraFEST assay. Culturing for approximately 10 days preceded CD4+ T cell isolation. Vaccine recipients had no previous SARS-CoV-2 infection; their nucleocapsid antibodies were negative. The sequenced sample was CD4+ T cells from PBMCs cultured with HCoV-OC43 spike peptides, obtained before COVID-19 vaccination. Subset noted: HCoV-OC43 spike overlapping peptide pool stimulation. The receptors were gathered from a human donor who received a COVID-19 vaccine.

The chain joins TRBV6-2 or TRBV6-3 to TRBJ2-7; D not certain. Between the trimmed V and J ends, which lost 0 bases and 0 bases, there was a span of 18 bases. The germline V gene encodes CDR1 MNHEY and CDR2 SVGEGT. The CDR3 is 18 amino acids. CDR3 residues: CASSYSGLGSYLSYEQYF. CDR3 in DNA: TGTGCCAGCAGTTACTCGGGGTTGGGCTCTTACCTCTCCTACGAGCAGTACTTC.

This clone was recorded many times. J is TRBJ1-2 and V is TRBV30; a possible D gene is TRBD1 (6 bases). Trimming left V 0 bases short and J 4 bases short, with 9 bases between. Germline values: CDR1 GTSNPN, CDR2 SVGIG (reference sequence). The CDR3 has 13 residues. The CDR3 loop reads CAWSVKGGYGYTF. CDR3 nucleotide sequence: TGTGCCTGGAGTGTAAAGGGGGGCTATGGCTACACCTTC.

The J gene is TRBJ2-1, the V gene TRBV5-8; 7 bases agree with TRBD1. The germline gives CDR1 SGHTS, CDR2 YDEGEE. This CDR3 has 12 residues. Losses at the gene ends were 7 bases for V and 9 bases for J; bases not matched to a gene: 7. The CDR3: CASLTGKGEQFF. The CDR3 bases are TGTGCCAGCCTGACAGGGAAGGGTGAGCAGTTCTTC.

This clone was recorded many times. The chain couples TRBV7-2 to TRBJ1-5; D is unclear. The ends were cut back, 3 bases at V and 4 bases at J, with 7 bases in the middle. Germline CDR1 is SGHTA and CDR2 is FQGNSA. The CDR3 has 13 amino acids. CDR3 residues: CASSLGLNQPQHF. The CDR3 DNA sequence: TGTGCCAGCAGCTTGGGCCTTAATCAGCCCCAGCATTTT.

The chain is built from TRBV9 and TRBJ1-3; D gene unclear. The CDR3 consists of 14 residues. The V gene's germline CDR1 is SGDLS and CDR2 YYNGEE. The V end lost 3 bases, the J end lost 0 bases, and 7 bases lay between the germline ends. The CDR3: CASSAELSGNTIYF. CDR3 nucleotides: TGTGCCAGCAGCGCAGAGCTCTCTGGAAACACCATATATTTT.

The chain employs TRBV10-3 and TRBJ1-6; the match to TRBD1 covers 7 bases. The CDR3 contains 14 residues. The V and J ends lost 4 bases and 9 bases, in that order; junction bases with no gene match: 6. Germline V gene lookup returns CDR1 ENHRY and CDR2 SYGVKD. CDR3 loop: CAISVDREVSPLHF. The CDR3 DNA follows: TGTGCCATCAGTGTTGACAGGGAGGTTTCACCCCTCCACTTT.

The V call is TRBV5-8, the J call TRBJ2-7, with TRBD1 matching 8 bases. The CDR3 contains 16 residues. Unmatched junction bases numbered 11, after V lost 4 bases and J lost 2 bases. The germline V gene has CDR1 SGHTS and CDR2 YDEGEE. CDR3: CASSLEVGQGPYEQYF. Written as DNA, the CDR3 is TGTGCCAGCAGCCTGGAGGTCGGACAGGGCCCCTACGAGCAGTACTTC.

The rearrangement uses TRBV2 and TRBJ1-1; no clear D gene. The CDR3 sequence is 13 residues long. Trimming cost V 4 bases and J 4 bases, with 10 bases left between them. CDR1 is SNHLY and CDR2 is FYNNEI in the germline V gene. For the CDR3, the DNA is TGTGCCAGCAGTGCAGAGGGTGGCACTGAAGCTTTCTTT. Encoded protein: CASSAEGGTEAFF. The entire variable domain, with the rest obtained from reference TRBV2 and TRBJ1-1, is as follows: EPEVTQTPSHQVTQMGQEVILRCVPISNHLYFYWYRQILGQKVEFLVSFYNNEISEKSEIFDDQFSVERPDGSNFTLKIRSTKLEDSAMYFCASSAEGGTEAFFGQGTRLTVV.

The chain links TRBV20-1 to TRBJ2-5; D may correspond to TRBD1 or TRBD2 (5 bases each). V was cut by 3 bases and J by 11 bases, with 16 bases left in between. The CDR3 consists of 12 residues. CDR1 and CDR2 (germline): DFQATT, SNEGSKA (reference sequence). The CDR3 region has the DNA TGCAGTGCTAGTGCAACTGGGGACCGGCAGTACTTC. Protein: CSASATGDRQYF.

The CDR3 here is CASSEDRAYEQYF. The CDR3 DNA sequence: TGTGCCAGCAGTGAGGACAGGGCCTACGAGCAGTACTTC. V and J are TRBV25-1 and TRBJ2-7, with TRBD1 matching 8 bases. V shed 3 bases and J 2 bases; nucleotides not matched to a gene: 0. Germline V gives CDR1 MGHDK, CDR2 SYGVNS. CDR3 length equals 13 residues.

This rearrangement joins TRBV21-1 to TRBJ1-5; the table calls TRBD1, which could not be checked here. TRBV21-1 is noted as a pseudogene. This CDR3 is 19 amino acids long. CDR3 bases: TGTGCCAGCAGCAAAGGAGGGTTTTTGGGACAGGGCGCCAATCAGCCCCAGCATTTT. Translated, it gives CASSKGGFLGQGANQPQHF.

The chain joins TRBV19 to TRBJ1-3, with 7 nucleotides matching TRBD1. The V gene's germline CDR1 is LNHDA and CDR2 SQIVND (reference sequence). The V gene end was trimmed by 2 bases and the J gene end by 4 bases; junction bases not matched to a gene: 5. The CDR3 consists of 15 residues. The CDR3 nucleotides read TGTGCCAGTAGTATACGGCAGACAGGGGGAAACACCATATATTTT. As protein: CASSIRQTGGNTIYF.

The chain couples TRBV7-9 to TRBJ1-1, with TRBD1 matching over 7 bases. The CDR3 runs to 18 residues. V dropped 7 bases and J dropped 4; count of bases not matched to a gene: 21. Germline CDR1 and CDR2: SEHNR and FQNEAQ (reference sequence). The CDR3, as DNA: TGTGCCAGCACCCCCGACAGGGTATCCCCCCCATGGGTCACTGAAGCTTTCTTT. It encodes CASTPDRVSPPWVTEAFF.

This chain's CDR3 is CASSVGGGSSGELFF. CDR3 bases: TGTGCCAGCAGCGTCGGTGGCGGGAGTAGCGGGGAGCTGTTTTTT. The chain carries TRBV9 and TRBJ2-2; 7 nucleotides line up with TRBD2. The germline V gene encodes CDR1 SGDLS and CDR2 YYNGEE. CDR3 size: 15 residues. V dropped 2 bases and J dropped 7; count of bases not matched to a gene: 8.

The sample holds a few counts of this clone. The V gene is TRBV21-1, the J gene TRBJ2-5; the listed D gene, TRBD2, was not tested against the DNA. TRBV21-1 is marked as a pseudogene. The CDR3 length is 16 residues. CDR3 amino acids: CASSVRDYRRLETQYF. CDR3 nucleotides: TGTGCCAGCAGCGTCCGGGACTACCGGAGGCTAGAGACCCAGTACTTC.